The sequence of this T cell receptor (beta chain) was determined in a study of blood T cell repertoires in COVID-19. In its sample, this clone was seen once. Libraries were prepared by immunoSEQ multiplex PCR; TCRdb keeps only in-frame clonotypes and omits some of them. The table lists 250,000 to 350,000 clones, nearly 90% of them singletons. CDR1 SGHTA and CDR2 FQGNSA come from the germline V gene. The CDR3 covers 14 residues. V lost 5 bases and J 2 bases, leaving 10 bases between the germline ends. The source is a woman younger than 35 with acute COVID-19. V gene TRBV7-2 combines with J gene TRBJ1-5; D is possibly TRBD1 (5 bases). Sequencing was performed on PBMCs or T cells enriched from blood (not recorded which). The CDR3 DNA reads as TGTGCCAGCAGCCTACAGGCCGGCAATCAGCCCCAGCATTTT. Its protein is CASSLQAGNQPQHF. The complete variable domain, with remaining parts taken from reference TRBV7-2 and TRBJ1-5, reads GAGVSQSPSNKVTEKGKDVELRCDPISGHTALYWYRQSLGQGLEFLIYFQGNSAPDKSGLPSDRFSAERTGGSVSTLTIQRTQQEDSAVYLCASSLQAGNQPQHFGDGTRLSIL.